Listed below are T cell receptor beta chains from one sample, sequenced in a study of siplizumab effects on memory and regulatory T cells. No antigen has been identified for these receptors. Assay used: immunoSEQ multiplex PCR; TCRdb lists only in-frame clones, some missing. This table has about 20,000 clones, more than 35% appearing once. Source material: CFSE-low (dividing) CD4+ T cells sorted from an allogeneic mixed lymphocyte reaction. Receptor source: a human donor in good health; the cells came from an allogeneic mixed lymphocyte reaction. Each CDR3 is given with its conserved first and last residue. D genes are given only for firm matches. Clone sizes are given selectively: once, few, many, or a class where the clone is expanded.

DNA	CDR3	V	D	size	J
TGTGCCATCAGTGAGTTCCCCTTGGGGGGGACCCAGTACTTC	CAISEFPLGGTQYF	TRBV10-3	NA	few	TRBJ2-5
TGTGCCAGCTCACCCGGACAGGGGCACGAGCAGTACTTC	CASSPGQGHEQYF	TRBV18	TRBD1	few	TRBJ2-7
TGCGCCAGCAGCTTGCCACAGATTAATGAAAAACTGTTTTTT	CASSLPQINEKLFF	TRBV5-1	NA	NA	TRBJ1-4
TGTGCCAGCAGCTTAACTAGCGGGGTACAAGAGACCCAGTACTTC	CASSLTSGVQETQYF	TRBV13	TRBD2	NA	TRBJ2-5
TGTGCCAGCAGCTTGAGAGGATTCGAGCAGTACTTC	CASSLRGFEQYF	TRBV11-2	NA	NA	TRBJ2-7
TGTGCCAGCAGTCCCCGCCGGGGTACCCCCTACGAGCAGTACTTC	CASSPRRGTPYEQYF	TRBV27	NA	NA	TRBJ2-7
TGTGCCAGCGAGTCAACAGGGGGCGCTTACAATGAGCAGTTCTTC	CASESTGGAYNEQFF	TRBV2	TRBD1	NA	TRBJ2-1
TGTGCCACCGGGGACACTAGCACAGATACGCAGTATTTT	CATGDTSTDTQYF	TRBV19	NA	NA	TRBJ2-3
TGTGCCAGCAGCTACCAGGGGGGGAAGACCCAGTACTTC	CASSYQGGKTQYF	TRBV7-2	NA	NA	TRBJ2-5
TGTGCCAGCAGCTCTGGACAGAGTAATTCACCCCTCCACTTT	CASSSGQSNSPLHF	TRBV5-4	NA	few	TRBJ1-6
TGTGCCAGCAGCCCGGGGGGCGGGATCGGCTATGGCTACACCTTC	CASSPGGGIGYGYTF	TRBV5-6	NA	few	TRBJ1-2
TGCGCCAGCAGCTCCGTCGGGACAGGAGCCTACGAGCAGTACTTC	CASSSVGTGAYEQYF	TRBV5-1	TRBD1	NA	TRBJ2-7
TGCGCCAGCAGTTCTATCGGGCGGCTCGACACAGATACGCAGTATTTT	CASSSIGRLDTDTQYF	TRBV5-1	NA	NA	TRBJ2-3
TGTGCCAGCAGCCAGGACCGGACAGTCCTGACTTTC	CASSQDRTVLTF	TRBV14	NA	few	TRBJ2-6
TGCGCCAGCAGCCAGGCACAGGGGGCGAGAAATTCACCCCTCCACTTT	CASSQAQGARNSPLHF	TRBV4-3	TRBD1	NA	TRBJ1-6
TGTGCCAGCAGCCCCCGGGGTTGGGTTGAAGCTTTCTTT	CASSPRGWVEAFF	TRBV27	NA	NA	TRBJ1-1
TGTGCCAGCAGCGTAGCTGGGGGCGCTTTCCAAGAGACCCAGTACTTC	CASSVAGGAFQETQYF	TRBV9	NA	once	TRBJ2-5
TGCAGTGCTAGACCCCACACTGAAGCTTTCTTT	CSARPHTEAFF	TRBV20-1	NA	few	TRBJ1-1
TGTGCCAGCAGTTTGACGGACTATAATTCACCCCTCCACTTT	CASSLTDYNSPLHF	TRBV28	NA	few	TRBJ1-6
TGTGCCAGCACCCCGTACTTTGCCGCGAACACTGAAGCTTTCTTT	CASTPYFAANTEAFF	TRBV6-6	NA	NA	TRBJ1-1
TGTGCCATCAGTGAGTCCGTGAACACTGAAGCTTTCTTT	CAISESVNTEAFF	TRBV10-3	NA	NA	TRBJ1-1
TGTGCCAGTAGTATGAATCGGGGGGGAGGCTATGGCTACACCTTC	CASSMNRGGGYGYTF	TRBV19	NA	NA	TRBJ1-2
TGTGCCAGCAGCTTTTTACCGGGACAGGGGGACACTGAAGCTTTCTTT	CASSFLPGQGDTEAFF	TRBV7-2	TRBD1	NA	TRBJ1-1
TGTGCCAGCAGTGATTTAAGGACTTATAGCAATCAGCCCCAGCATTTT	CASSDLRTYSNQPQHF	TRBV2	NA	NA	TRBJ1-5
TGTGCCATCAGCCCCGTGGGCAATCAGCCCCAGCATTTT	CAISPVGNQPQHF	TRBV10-3	NA	NA	TRBJ1-5
TGTGCCAGCAGCTTATTAAATGAAAAACTGTTTTTT	CASSLLNEKLFF	TRBV7-2	NA	NA	TRBJ1-4
TGTGCCAGCAGCGGGTTGTTTTCTAGCACAGATACGCAGTATTTT	CASSGLFSSTDTQYF	TRBV6-5	NA	few	TRBJ2-3
TGTGCCAGCAGATACAGCGGGGGGGACGCGGGGACCCAGTACTTC	CASRYSGGDAGTQYF	TRBV2	TRBD2	NA	TRBJ2-5
TGCGCCAGCAGCCAAGGGCCTACCTCTAGCACAGATACGCAGTATTTT	CASSQGPTSSTDTQYF	TRBV4-1	NA	NA	TRBJ2-3
TGTGCCAGCAGCCAAACCGGGACAGGAACGCACGAGCAGTACTTC	CASSQTGTGTHEQYF	TRBV7-2	TRBD1	NA	TRBJ2-7
TGCGCCAGCAGCCCTTTAGGGGGCTCCTACGAGCAGTACTTC	CASSPLGGSYEQYF	TRBV5-1	NA	once	TRBJ2-7
TGTGCCAGTACCCCAGGGGGGAGCAATCAGCCCCAGCATTTT	CASTPGGSNQPQHF	TRBV19	TRBD1	few	TRBJ1-5
TGTGCCAGTAGTATTCAGGGGGCGGAAAAACTGTTTTTT	CASSIQGAEKLFF	TRBV19	TRBD1	NA	TRBJ1-4
TGTGCCAGTAGTCTGGACAGGGGGGGTGAGACCCAGTACTTC	CASSLDRGGETQYF	TRBV19	TRBD1	NA	TRBJ2-5
TGCGCCAGCAGCTTGGATCCGAACACTGAAGCTTTCTTT	CASSLDPNTEAFF	TRBV5-1	NA	NA	TRBJ1-1
TGTGCCAGCAGCTCCAATGACGGGACATCCCTCCACTTT	CASSSNDGTSLHF	TRBV7-9	NA	few	TRBJ1-6
TGTGCCAGCAGCCAGACAGGGGGATCCTACGAGCAGTACTTC	CASSQTGGSYEQYF	TRBV11-2	TRBD1	NA	TRBJ2-7
TGTGCCAGCAGGACAGGGGGAACTTCCTACGAGCAGTACTTC	CASRTGGTSYEQYF	TRBV6-1	TRBD1	few	TRBJ2-7
TGTGCCAGCAGTTGGTCCCACCTTGGGACAGCCTATGGCTACACCTTC	CASSWSHLGTAYGYTF	TRBV5-5	TRBD1	NA	TRBJ1-2
TGTGCCAGCAGCCCACGAGACCTAGCGGGGGGAGATACGCAGTATTTT	CASSPRDLAGGDTQYF	TRBV7-2	TRBD2	NA	TRBJ2-3
TGCAGTGTTTGGAGCAATCAGCCCCAGCATTTT	CSVWSNQPQHF	TRBV20-1	NA	few	TRBJ1-5
TGTGCCAGCAGTGTGCACAGGGGGGTCTCGAATTCACCCCTCCACTTT	CASSVHRGVSNSPLHF	TRBV2	TRBD1	NA	TRBJ1-6
TGTGCCAGCTCTCTAACAGGGGACACTGAAGCTTTCTTT	CASSLTGDTEAFF	TRBV18	TRBD1	NA	TRBJ1-1
TGTGCCAGTAGTATACTACAGGGGAACACTGAAGCTTTCTTT	CASSILQGNTEAFF	TRBV19	NA	few	TRBJ1-1
TGTGCCAGCAGCGAGACAGCCATGAACACTGAAGCTTTCTTT	CASSETAMNTEAFF	TRBV9	NA	NA	TRBJ1-1
TGTGCCAGCAGTCAGACTAGCGGGGGGGCCGAGACCCAGTACTTC	CASSQTSGGAETQYF	TRBV2	TRBD2	few	TRBJ2-5
TGTGCCAGCAGCCGCGAGGACAGGGGGCGTTCACCCCTCCACTTT	CASSREDRGRSPLHF	TRBV4-2	TRBD1	NA	TRBJ1-6
TGTGCCACCCTACGGGACGGGGATGAAAAACTGTTTTTT	CATLRDGDEKLFF	TRBV2	NA	NA	TRBJ1-4
TGTGCCAGCAGCTCCTTCGGCCTCAACACCGGGGAGCTGTTTTTT	CASSSFGLNTGELFF	TRBV7-2	NA	NA	TRBJ2-2
TGTGCCAGCAGCTTTACGGTGAACACTGAAGCTTTCTTT	CASSFTVNTEAFF	TRBV7-2	NA	few	TRBJ1-1
TGTGCCAGCAGTTACGTACCGACAGACTCACCCCTCCACTTT	CASSYVPTDSPLHF	TRBV6-6	NA	NA	TRBJ1-6
TGTGCCAGCAGCTTGGTGGGACAGGGGGCTGGCGGCAATCAGCCCCAGCATTTT	CASSLVGQGAGGNQPQHF	TRBV7-8	TRBD1	NA	TRBJ1-5
TGTGCCAGCAGGGCCGGGACGCGTGATGAGACCCAGTACTTC	CASRAGTRDETQYF	TRBV2	NA	once	TRBJ2-5
TGCGCCAGCATTCTTAGCGGGGGAGGCACAGATACGCAGTATTTT	CASILSGGGTDTQYF	TRBV10-2	TRBD2	NA	TRBJ2-3
TGCGCCAGCAGCTCCCGGACAGCAACCTACGAGCAGTACTTC	CASSSRTATYEQYF	TRBV5-1	NA	few	TRBJ2-7
TGTGCCAGCAGATTATCAGGGGGATATGGCTACACCTTC	CASRLSGGYGYTF	TRBV6-1	TRBD1	NA	TRBJ1-2
TGCAGAATACAAGACGGGACTGAAGCTTTCTTT	CRIQDGTEAFF	TRBV20-1	NA	NA	TRBJ1-1
TGTGCCAGCAGTTCCTACGGAATACAGGGACCCAGCTCCTACAATGAGCAGTTCTTC	CASSSYGIQGPSSYNEQFF	TRBV28	NA	NA	TRBJ2-1
TGTGCCAGCAGCTCCTCGAACTATTTTCAGCCCCAGCATTTT	CASSSSNYFQPQHF	TRBV7-2	NA	few	TRBJ1-5